Presented here are 29 T cell receptor beta chains from one specimen sequenced in a study of blood T cell repertoires in COVID-19 (dated by TCRdb to 2020 to 2022). Libraries were prepared through the immunoSEQ multiplex PCR assay. The clones in this table, taken by TCRdb from immuneACCESS, are in-frame only. Not every clone is retained; where verified, under half of the shortfall comes from an unresolved V gene, and the cause of the rest is unknown. The sample contains 150,000 or so clones, over 75% of them found a single time. Roughly 0.6% of the sample rests with the top ten. Sequenced sample: peripheral blood. The source is a man between 60 and 75 years old with COVID-19, enrolled during active disease.

The chain couples TRBV25-1 to TRBJ1-1; no clear D. Between the trimmed V and J ends, which lost 6 bases and 5 bases, there was a span of 7 bases. This CDR3 is built from 11 residues. In germline, CDR1 is MGHDK, CDR2 SYGVNS. For the CDR3, the DNA is TGTGCCAGCAGACTCTGGACTGAAGCTTTCTTT. Protein: CASRLWTEAFF.

This sequence joins TRBV25-1 and TRBJ1-2, with TRBD1 as a possible D gene (6 bases). The CDR3 extends over 13 amino acids. Trimming left V 4 bases short and J 2 bases short, with 8 bases between. Germline CDR1 reads MGHDK; CDR2 reads SYGVNS. This CDR3 reads CASSGQGNYGYTF. The CDR3 nucleotides read TGTGCCAGCAGTGGGCAGGGGAACTATGGCTACACCTTC.

This clone was observed a handful of times. V usage is TRBV27 and J usage is TRBJ2-7, with 7 bases identical to TRBD1. Trimming cost V 5 bases and J 6 bases; bases outside gene matches: 10. Per germline, CDR1 MNHEY and CDR2 SMNVEV (reference sequence). This CDR3 has 14 residues. Here the CDR3 reads CASSHPDRSGEQYF. The CDR3 DNA sequence: TGTGCCAGCAGTCACCCGGACAGGTCGGGCGAGCAGTACTTC.

The rearrangement uses TRBV19 and TRBJ1-3, with TRBD1 matching over 8 bases. Looked up from germline, CDR1 is LNHDA and CDR2 is SQIVND (reference sequence). This CDR3 is built from 15 residues. The V segment lost 3 bases and the J segment 2 bases; nucleotides outside the gene matches: 3. The CDR3 here is CASSIQDRAGNTIYF. DNA of the CDR3: TGTGCCAGTAGTATCCAGGACAGGGCTGGAAACACCATATATTTT.

The genes are TRBV21-1 and TRBJ1-1; the table's D call, TRBD1, has no DNA check behind it. TRBV21-1 is marked as a pseudogene. This CDR3 comprises 16 residues. Here the CDR3 reads CASSIDRGHWNTEAFF. CDR3 nucleotides: TGTGCCAGCAGCATAGACAGGGGGCATTGGAACACTGAAGCTTTCTTT.

The chain employs TRBV6-1 and TRBJ2-1, with 12 bases lining up with TRBD2. The CDR3 sequence is 16 residues long. V lost 2 bases to trimming and J lost 4 bases; unmatched junction nucleotides: 3. The germline CDR1 and CDR2 sequences are MNHNS and SASEGT. The CDR3 reads CASSELAGGIYNEQFF. DNA of the CDR3: TGTGCCAGCAGTGAACTAGCGGGGGGGATTTACAATGAGCAGTTCTTC.

The V and J genes are TRBV10-2 and TRBJ1-3, with D tentatively TRBD1 (5 bases). The germline CDR1 and CDR2 sequences are WSHSY and SAAADI. V lost 0 bases to trimming and J lost 1 base, with 7 bases between them. This CDR3 is 15 amino acids long. The DNA of the CDR3 is TGCGCCAGCAGTGAGTCGGGGGGATCTGGAAACACCATATATTTT. It codes for CASSESGGSGNTIYF.

The gene calls are TRBV6-6 and TRBJ2-3; D gene ambiguous. The CDR3 runs 13 residues. Germline V gives CDR1 MNHNY, CDR2 SVGAGI (reference sequence). V gave up 6 bases and J gave up 2 bases, with 9 bases separating them. CDR3 in amino acids: CASRAPDTDTQYF. The CDR3 nucleotides are TGTGCCAGCAGGGCCCCCGACACAGATACGCAGTATTTT.

This chain connects TRBV11-2 to TRBJ1-3; D is uncertain. V lost 5 bases, J lost 0 bases, and 8 bases lay in between. This CDR3 contains 14 residues. Germline CDR1 is SGHAT and CDR2 is FQNNGV. The chain's CDR3 is CASSPASSGNTIYF. The CDR3 region has the DNA TGTGCCAGCAGCCCTGCCAGCTCTGGAAACACCATATATTTT.

The gene calls are TRBV19 and TRBJ2-6; D is unclear. The CDR3 sequence is 14 residues long. Trimming stripped 6 bases from V and 7 bases from J, with 13 bases between. Germline CDR1 is LNHDA and CDR2 is SQIVND (reference sequence). The CDR3, as DNA: TGTGCCAGTAGCCCCGTGAGTACTGCCAACGTCCTGACTTTC. Protein sequence: CASSPVSTANVLTF.

This clone was observed once. The chain has TRBV25-1 and TRBJ1-2, with D possibly being TRBD1 (5 bases). Germline CDR1 and CDR2: MGHDK and SYGVNS. The length of the CDR3 is 14 residues. The V end was cut by 1 base, the J end by 4 bases, with 10 bases between. The CDR3 DNA reads as TGTGCCAGCAGTGAATCAGACAGACTCTATGGCTACACCTTC. Translating gives CASSESDRLYGYTF.

This clone was counted between two and nine times. DNA of the CDR3: TGTGCCAGCAGTACCGGGACAGGGGGCAATGGCTACACCTTC. This encodes CASSTGTGGNGYTF. The chain is built from TRBV6-5 and TRBJ1-2, with TRBD1 identical over 12 bases. The germline V gene has CDR1 MNHEY and CDR2 SVGAGI. This CDR3 contains 14 residues. J was trimmed by 6 bases and V by 5 bases; bases with no gene match: 4.

DNA of the CDR3: TGTGCCAGCAGTGAAGAGGGGGACACTGAAGCTTTCTTT. Residues: CASSEEGDTEAFF. This rearrangement joins TRBV2 to TRBJ1-1, with a possible D match to TRBD1 (6 bases). The germline V and J ends were trimmed by 1 base and 3 bases, with 6 bases remaining between them. Germline loops: CDR1 SNHLY, CDR2 FYNNEI. This CDR3 is 13 amino acids long.

The chain combines TRBV7-2 with TRBJ1-6; the D is unclear. Germline V gene lookup returns CDR1 SGHTA and CDR2 FQGNSA. The CDR3 contains 17 residues. Trimming left V 4 bases short and J 10 bases short, with 23 bases between. CDR3 region: CASSSQNGAIPGSPLHF. As DNA, the CDR3 is TGTGCCAGCAGCTCTCAAAACGGAGCTATACCCGGGTCACCCCTCCACTTT. The full variable domain, in which reference TRBV7-2 and TRBJ1-6 provide the parts outside the CDR3, is GAGVSQSPSNKVTEKGKDVELRCDPISGHTALYWYRQSLGQGLEFLIYFQGNSAPDKSGLPSDRFSAERTGGSVSTLTIQRTQQEDSAVYLCASSSQNGAIPGSPLHFGNGTRLTVT.

The genes are TRBV28 and TRBJ1-2, with D uncertain. The V gene lost 3 bases and the J gene lost 4 bases, with 6 bases spanning the gap. The CDR3 totals 12 residues. CDR1 is MDHEN, CDR2 SYDVKM, per germline. The CDR3 protein is CASSLRSYGYTF. The CDR3 DNA reads TGTGCCAGCAGTTTGCGTTCCTATGGCTACACCTTC.

The chain couples TRBV2 to TRBJ2-7; TRBD1 agrees at 7 bases. Germline V CDR1 and CDR2: SNHLY, FYNNEI. J was trimmed by 6 bases and V by 4 bases; bases with no gene match: 6. This CDR3 spans 13 amino acids. This chain's CDR3 is CASSGDSLGEQYF. Written as DNA, the CDR3 is TGTGCCAGCAGTGGGGACAGCCTGGGCGAGCAGTACTTC.

This chain connects TRBV7-8 to TRBJ1-2, with D hard to call. The germline CDR1 and CDR2 sequences are SGHVS and FQNEAQ. The CDR3 consists of 15 residues. V was shortened by 1 base and J by 4 bases, with 13 bases between the two germline ends. The CDR3 loop reads CASSLVGPGSYGYTF. CDR3 nucleotide sequence: TGTGCCAGCAGCTTAGTGGGCCCGGGGAGCTATGGCTACACCTTC.

The CDR3 loop is CASSSRQNYEQYF. CDR3 nucleotide sequence: TGTGCCAGTAGTTCAAGACAGAACTACGAGCAGTACTTC. The chain joins TRBV19 to TRBJ2-7, with D possibly matching TRBD1 (5 bases). The V gene's germline CDR1 is LNHDA and CDR2 SQIVND (reference sequence). With 5 bases removed from V and 3 bases from J, the gap between germline ends came to 11 bases. There are 13 residues in the CDR3.

This rearrangement joins TRBV6-2 or TRBV6-3 to TRBJ1-1; D is ambiguous. CDR3 length: 14 amino acids. Between the trimmed V and J ends, which lost 4 bases and 1 base, there was a span of 10 bases. CDR1 and CDR2 from the germline V gene are MNHEY and SVGEGT. This CDR3 is CASSSTSKNTEAFF. CDR3 DNA sequence: TGTGCCAGCAGTTCGACAAGTAAGAACACTGAAGCTTTCTTT.

This clone was found a few times. This chain joins TRBV3-1 (or the pseudogene TRBV3-2) and TRBJ2-7; 7 nucleotides match TRBD1. This CDR3 has 14 residues. CDR1 and CDR2 (germline): LGHDT, YNNKEL (reference sequence). The V segment lost 4 bases and the J segment 5 bases; nucleotides outside the gene matches: 8. The CDR3 DNA reads as TGTGCCAGCAGCCCCAGACAGGGATCCAACGAGCAGTACTTC. Protein: CASSPRQGSNEQYF.

J is TRBJ2-6 and V is TRBV2; 7 positions match TRBD1. The V gene's germline CDR1 is SNHLY and CDR2 FYNNEI. V gave up 5 bases and J gave up 2 bases; unmatched junction bases: 3. The CDR3 runs to 15 residues. This chain's CDR3 is CASSYTGAGANVLTF. The CDR3 DNA sequence: TGTGCCAGCAGTTATACAGGGGCTGGGGCCAACGTCCTGACTTTC. The whole variable domain, filled in from reference TRBV2 and TRBJ2-6, reads EPEVTQTPSHQVTQMGQEVILRCVPISNHLYFYWYRQILGQKVEFLVSFYNNEISEKSEIFDDQFSVERPDGSNFTLKIRSTKLEDSAMYFCASSYTGAGANVLTFGAGSRLTVL.

The genes are TRBV18 and TRBJ1-2; 9 bases fit TRBD1. The CDR3 covers 17 residues. V was pared by 2 bases and J by 7 bases, with 14 bases of the junction left unmatched. In germline, CDR1 is KGHSH, CDR2 LQKENI. CDR3 nucleotides: TGTGCCAGCTCACCAGGTACAGGGGGCGCTTATCTTCTTGGCTACACCTTC. As protein: CASSPGTGGAYLLGYTF.

The genes are TRBV6-1 and TRBJ1-3; no firm D call. Germline loops: CDR1 MNHNS, CDR2 SASEGT. V lost 3 bases and J 0 bases, leaving 12 bases between the germline ends. The CDR3 consists of 16 residues. This CDR3 reads CASSDPSQRSGNTIYF. CDR3 nucleotides: TGTGCCAGCAGTGACCCCAGTCAACGCTCTGGAAACACCATATATTTT.

The rearrangement links TRBV2 to TRBJ2-5; D gene unclear. CDR1 SNHLY and CDR2 FYNNEI come from the germline V gene. Trimming took 5 bases from V and 2 from J, leaving 9 bases between them. The CDR3 consists of 13 residues. This CDR3 reads CASSPDTQETQYF. The CDR3 DNA sequence: TGTGCCAGCAGTCCTGACACGCAAGAGACCCAGTACTTC.

The chain couples TRBV7-2 to TRBJ1-5; tentatively, D is TRBD1 (5 bases). Germline V CDR1 and CDR2: SGHTA, FQGNSA. This CDR3 is 14 amino acids long. Trimming left V 5 bases short and J 5 bases short, with 13 bases between. CDR3 coding DNA: TGTGCCAGCAGCCCAAGGGGTTTGGATCAGCCCCAGCATTTT. It encodes CASSPRGLDQPQHF.

V gene TRBV18 combines with J gene TRBJ2-3, with a weak D call TRBD2 (6 bases). Germline V lookup: CDR1 KGHSH, CDR2 LQKENI. V shed 2 bases and J shed 6 bases, with 15 bases lying between them. The CDR3 spans 15 residues. The CDR3 sequence is CASSPGDRGSDTQYF. The CDR3 region has the DNA TGTGCCAGCTCACCAGGGGACCGGGGGTCCGATACGCAGTATTTT. The full variable domain, rest sourced from reference TRBV18 and TRBJ2-3, is NAGVMQNPRHLVRRRGQEARLRCSPMKGHSHVYWYRQLPEEGLKFMVYLQKENIIDESGMPKERFSAEFPKEGPSILRIQQVVRGDSAAYFCASSPGDRGSDTQYFGPGTRLTVL.

The J gene is TRBJ2-7, the V gene TRBV18, with 8 positions matching TRBD1. V lost 3 bases to trimming and J lost 3 bases; unmatched junction nucleotides: 7. Germline CDR1 reads KGHSH; CDR2 reads LQKENI. This CDR3 contains 15 residues. CDR3 residues: CASSPDRTGSYEQYF. Here the CDR3 DNA reads TGTGCCAGCTCACCCGATAGGACAGGGAGCTACGAGCAGTACTTC.

This chain joins TRBV28 and TRBJ1-2; D is ambiguous. The V end was cut by 6 bases, the J end by 7 bases, with 15 bases between. In germline, CDR1 is MDHEN, CDR2 SYDVKM. The CDR3 loop spans 13 amino acids. This chain's CDR3 is CASRLSGVRGYTF. Written as DNA, the CDR3 is TGTGCCAGCAGACTTAGCGGGGTGCGTGGCTACACCTTC.

The chain recombines TRBV19 with TRBJ1-1; D call uncertain. The CDR3 has 14 amino acids. V was clipped by 6 bases and J by 4 bases, with 15 bases between them. Per germline, CDR1 LNHDA and CDR2 SQIVND (reference sequence). This CDR3 reads CASRILGGGTEAFF. In nucleotides, the CDR3 is TGTGCCAGTAGAATACTAGGAGGAGGCACTGAAGCTTTCTTT.